Below are 11 T cell receptor beta chains sequenced from a single sample in a study of identical twins. TCRdb analysed the 5' RACE reads with MiXCR anew, one entry per CDR3 protein. The sample includes more than 1.5 million distinct CDR3 sequences, 32% seen only once; the top ten take more than 0.25%. Sequencing was carried out using cord blood. The receptors were gathered from a newborn girl in good health.

This rearrangement joins TRBV6-1 to TRBJ2-3, with TRBD1 identical over 7 bases. The length of the CDR3 is 10 residues. The V segment lost 11 bases and the J segment 6 bases; nucleotides outside the gene matches: 2. Germline CDR1 and CDR2: MNHNS and SASEGT. In nucleotides, the CDR3 is TGTGCCCCCAGGGGGGATACGCAGTATTTT. As protein: CAPRGDTQYF.

This chain joins TRBV11-1 and TRBJ2-1; D is perhaps TRBD2 (6 bases). Per the germline V gene, CDR1 is SGHAT and CDR2 is FQDESV (reference sequence). The V end was cut by 5 bases, the J end by 2 bases, with 13 bases between. The CDR3 sequence is 15 residues long. The CDR3 bases are TGTGCCAGCAGCATCGGGACTGCCCCCTACAATGAGCAGTTCTTC. This translates into CASSIGTAPYNEQFF.

The chain combines TRBV3-1 with TRBJ1-6, with 8 bases matching TRBD1. This CDR3 region has 12 residues. The J segment lost 10 bases and the V segment lost 8 bases, leaving 4 bases of the junction unmatched. Germline-derived CDR1 and CDR2 are LGHDT and YNNKEL (reference sequence). The CDR3 DNA reads TGTGCCAGCGGACAGGGCGGATCACCCCTCCACTTT. Translating it yields CASGQGGSPLHF.

This clonotype occurred a few times. V usage is TRBV5-8 and J usage is TRBJ2-1; no clear D. V was cut by 7 bases and J by 3 bases, with 8 bases left in between. CDR3 length equals 12 residues. Germline V gene lookup returns CDR1 SGHTS and CDR2 YDEGEE. The CDR3 DNA sequence: TGTGCCAGCGAGTACAACTACAATGAGCAGTTCTTC. Translation gives CASEYNYNEQFF.

This sequence joins TRBV7-2 and TRBJ2-1; D not resolved. The J call may be incorrect, as the DNA end agrees better with TRBJ2-7. The germline CDR1 and CDR2 sequences are SGHTA and FQGNSA. There are 15 residues in the CDR3. The CDR3 reads CASQPPQSWYNEQYF. In DNA, the CDR3 is TGTGCCAGCCAGCCACCCCAGAGCTGGTACAATGAGCAGTACTTC.

Only a few counts were recorded for this clonotype. The chain combines TRBV20-1 with TRBJ2-1; tentative D call: TRBD2 (6 bases). With 6 bases removed from V and 2 bases from J, the gap between germline ends came to 14 bases. The CDR3 length is 14 residues. CDR1 is DFQATT and CDR2 is SNEGSKA in the germline V gene (reference sequence). The CDR3 spells CSAPVADPYNEQFF. As DNA, the CDR3 is TGCAGTGCACCTGTAGCGGACCCCTACAATGAGCAGTTCTTC.

The rearrangement uses TRBV11-2 and TRBJ2-7; possibly TRBD2 for D (6 bases). CDR1 and CDR2 (germline): SGHAT, FQNNGV. V was clipped by 0 bases and J by 2 bases, with 11 bases between them. The CDR3 contains 15 residues. The CDR3 is CASSLDMASAYEQYF. The CDR3, as DNA: TGTGCCAGCAGCTTAGATATGGCTAGCGCCTACGAGCAGTACTTC.

To note about this clonotype: One junction end disagrees with the germline gene, perhaps due to a read error. The chain employs TRBV2 and TRBJ1-6, with 9 nucleotides matching TRBD1. Germline lookup yields CDR1 SNHLY and CDR2 FYNNEI. The CDR3 contains 15 residues. CDR3 amino acids: CASSKDRGGNSPLHF. CDR3 bases: TGTGCCAGCAGCAAGGACAGGGGAGGAAATTCGCCCCTCCACTTT. The full variable domain, rest sourced from reference TRBV2 and TRBJ1-6, is EPEVTQTPSHQVTQMGQEVILRCVPISNHLYFYWYRQILGQKVEFLVSFYNNEISEKSEIFDDQFSVERPDGSNFTLKIRSTKLEDSAMYFCASSKDRGGNSPLHFGNGTRLTVT.

The V call is TRBV20-1, the J call TRBJ2-7; D possibly corresponds to TRBD2 (6 bases). The germline V gene encodes CDR1 DFQATT and CDR2 SNEGSKA (reference sequence). The V gene lost 5 bases and the J gene lost 2 bases, with 13 bases spanning the gap. CDR3 length: 13 residues. This CDR3 is CSAYTGTAYEQYF. CDR3 nucleotides: TGCAGTGCTTATACCGGGACTGCCTACGAGCAGTACTTC.

This clonotype came up once. The chain employs TRBV10-3 and TRBJ2-3; a possible D gene is TRBD2 (5 bases). V lost 2 bases and J 2 bases, leaving 11 bases between the germline ends. Germline V gene lookup returns CDR1 ENHRY and CDR2 SYGVKD. The CDR3 contains 15 residues. The CDR3 loop is CAISEDGVATDTQYF. In nucleotides, the CDR3 is TGTGCCATCAGTGAGGACGGGGTGGCCACAGATACGCAGTATTTT.

The chain carries TRBV20-1 and TRBJ1-6; D call uncertain. Germline loops: CDR1 DFQATT, CDR2 SNEGSKA (reference sequence). This CDR3 has 15 amino acids. Trimming took off 0 bases at V and 3 bases at J, with 9 bases between the two ends. CDR3 sequence (DNA): TGCAGTGCTAGAGATGCAGCAGGCTATAATTCACCCCTCCACTTT. It translates to CSARDAAGYNSPLHF.